The 27 T cell receptor beta chains below come from one sample, sequenced in a study of response to subunit inactivated influenza vaccine (dated by TCRdb to 2017 to 2018). Libraries were prepared through RT-PCR. Sequencing instrument: Illumina HiSeq 2500. TCRdb trimmed the raw reads at Q25, called clones with MiXCR and kept productive beta chains. Identical CDR3 protein sequences are pooled into one entry, listed with their most common genes and DNA. In all, the sample holds around 790,000 distinct CDR3 sequences, and 21% of those were seen once. Clones ranked in the top ten supply roughly 10% of the sample. The sequencing used PBMCs from blood, collected around 5 days after vaccination. These receptors were taken from a man aged 45-60 years who received an inactivated influenza vaccine. Donor details come from another sample of the same person, matched by shared clones.

The rearrangement joins TRBV29-1 to TRBJ1-1; no definite D call. V lost 4 bases, J lost 5 bases, and 8 bases lay in between. The CDR3 runs 11 residues. In germline, CDR1 is SQVTM, CDR2 ANQGSEA. For the CDR3, the DNA is TGCAGCGTTGCTAGCACTACTGAAGCTTTCTTT. Its translation is CSVASTTEAFF.

This clonotype was seen at least ten times. This chain joins TRBV7-2 and TRBJ1-2, with a weak D call TRBD1 (5 bases). The germline V gene encodes CDR1 SGHTA and CDR2 FQGNSA. The CDR3 covers 15 residues. The V and J ends lost 5 bases and 7 bases respectively, with 20 bases between them. DNA of the CDR3: TGTGCCAGCAGCCCCTCACAAGCAGGGAGCGGTGGCTACACCTTC. Translation gives CASSPSQAGSGGYTF.

This clonotype was counted between two and nine times. The chain links TRBV5-1 to TRBJ2-7; D gene unclear. Germline lookup yields CDR1 SGHRS and CDR2 YFSETQ. The CDR3 spans 13 residues. V was trimmed by 0 bases and J by 7 bases, leaving 11 bases between them. The CDR3 coding sequence is TGCGCCAGCAGCTTGGTGGCGTACCGGGAGCAGTACTTC. This codes for CASSLVAYREQYF. The whole variable domain, filled in from reference TRBV5-1 and TRBJ2-7, reads KAGVTQTPRYLIKTRGQQVTLSCSPISGHRSVSWYQQTPGQGLQFLFEYFSETQRNKGNFPGRFSGRQFSNSRSEMNVSTLELGDSALYLCASSLVAYREQYFGPGTRLTVT.

Many counts were recorded for this clonotype. The chain joins TRBV7-6 to TRBJ2-1; no firm D call. Germline CDR1 and CDR2: SGHVS and FNYEAQ. This CDR3 has 16 residues. V lost 0 bases and J lost 6, with 15 bases in between. CDR3 loop: CASSLARTKGRNEQFF. The CDR3 DNA reads as TGTGCCAGCAGCTTAGCGAGGACGAAGGGTCGCAATGAGCAGTTCTTC. Variable domain in full (rest from reference TRBV7-6 and TRBJ2-1): GAGVSQSPRYKVTKRGQDVALRCDPISGHVSLYWYRQALGQGPEFLTYFNYEAQQDKSGLPNDRFSAERPEGSISTLTIQRTEQRDSAMYRCASSLARTKGRNEQFFGPGTRLTVL.

The rearrangement links TRBV11-2 to TRBJ1-6, with no clear D. V lost 0 bases to trimming and J lost 11 bases, with 8 bases between them. Germline V CDR1 and CDR2: SGHAT, FQNNGV. The CDR3 contains 13 residues. For the CDR3, the DNA is TGTGCCAGCAGCTTAGATCTGACTACACCCCTCCACTTT. It encodes CASSLDLTTPLHF.

This clonotype appeared a single time. The rearrangement uses TRBV6-5 and TRBJ2-7; D not resolved. V shed 0 bases and J shed 2 bases, with 17 bases lying between them. The germline CDR1 and CDR2 sequences are MNHEY and SVGAGI. The CDR3 runs to 17 residues. This CDR3 reads CASSYSFLPGQAYEQYF. In DNA form, the CDR3 reads TGTGCCAGCAGTTACTCGTTTCTTCCTGGGCAGGCCTACGAGCAGTACTTC.

The chain recombines TRBV12-3 or TRBV12-4 with TRBJ2-1, with TRBD2 identical over 10 bases. This CDR3 region has 17 residues. V trimming: 6 bases; J trimming: 1 base; junction bases outside the gene matches: 9. This chain's CDR3 is CASSPPGLASSYNEQFF. The CDR3, as DNA: TGTGCCAGCAGCCCCCCGGGACTAGCGTCTTCCTACAATGAGCAGTTCTTC.

This chain links TRBV2 with TRBJ2-3; 13 bases are a match to TRBD2. CDR1 is SNHLY, CDR2 FYNNEI, per germline. The CDR3 sequence is 19 residues long. V lost 7 bases to trimming and J lost 2 bases; unmatched junction nucleotides: 15. CDR3 region: CASKSGLIGTSGVTDTQYF. The CDR3 coding sequence is TGTGCCAGCAAATCGGGATTAATAGGGACTAGCGGGGTCACAGATACGCAGTATTTT.

This clonotype was picked up a small number of times. The chain employs TRBV5-1 and TRBJ2-5, with 13 bases lining up with TRBD2. The CDR3 is 17 residues long. Losses at the gene ends were 0 bases for V and 4 bases for J; bases not matched to a gene: 6. Germline V lookup: CDR1 SGHRS, CDR2 YFSETQ. The chain's CDR3 is CASSLETSGGAGETQYF. The DNA for the CDR3 is TGCGCCAGCAGCTTGGAAACTAGCGGGGGGGCCGGAGAGACCCAGTACTTC.

This chain joins TRBV27 and TRBJ2-1, with 7 bases matching TRBD2. The germline V gene has CDR1 MNHEY and CDR2 SMNVEV (reference sequence). V shed 5 bases and J 4 bases; nucleotides not matched to a gene: 8. This CDR3 has 15 amino acids. CDR3 nucleotides: TGTGCCAGCAGTGGAGCGGGAAGAACTTACAATGAGCAGTTCTTC. Translation gives CASSGAGRTYNEQFF.

The rearrangement uses TRBV5-1 and TRBJ1-1; no reliable D call. CDR1 and CDR2 from the germline V gene are SGHRS and YFSETQ. The CDR3 covers 15 residues. V was trimmed by 0 bases and J by 2 bases, leaving 11 bases between them. Here the CDR3 reads CASSLARVTNTEAFF. The DNA of the CDR3 is TGCGCCAGCAGCTTGGCTCGGGTTACCAACACTGAAGCTTTCTTT.

This clonotype has more than one count but fewer than ten. V is TRBV4-2 and J is TRBJ1-4; D might be TRBD1 (6 bases). V lost 0 bases and J lost 5, with 10 bases in between. Germline V lookup: CDR1 LGHNA, CDR2 YNFKEQ. The CDR3 is 15 residues long. CDR3 bases: TGTGCCAGCAGCCAAGACAACAGGGTAAATGAAAAACTGTTTTTT. This codes for CASSQDNRVNEKLFF.

This clonotype was picked up many times. The chain employs TRBV7-9 and TRBJ2-3; 12 positions agree with TRBD2. Germline values: CDR1 SEHNR, CDR2 FQNEAQ (reference sequence). This CDR3 has 14 amino acids. V dropped 4 bases and J dropped 5; count of bases not matched to a gene: 1. CDR3 in amino acids: CASSSLAGGDTQYF. CDR3 nucleotide sequence: TGTGCCAGCAGCTCACTAGCGGGAGGAGATACGCAGTATTTT. Looking up the rest from reference TRBV7-9 and TRBJ2-3 gives the full variable domain: DTGVSQNPRHKITKRGQNVTFRCDPISEHNRLYWYRQTLGQGPEFLTYFQNEAQLEKSRLLSDRFSAERPKGSFSTLEIQRTEQGDSAMYLCASSSLAGGDTQYFGPGTRLTVL.

This clonotype was recorded many times. The J gene is TRBJ2-1, the V gene TRBV5-1; a possible D gene is TRBD2 (5 bases). The CDR3 has 13 residues. The ends were cut back, 5 bases at V and 4 bases at J, with 10 bases in the middle. Germline loops: CDR1 SGHRS, CDR2 YFSETQ. For the CDR3, the DNA is TGCGCCAGCAGTACGGGAAGATACAATGAGCAGTTCTTC. This translates into CASSTGRYNEQFF.

The CDR3 is CASSLAIGVDTEAFF. The CDR3 bases are TGCGCCAGCAGCTTGGCCATAGGGGTCGACACTGAAGCTTTCTTT. The J gene is TRBJ1-1, the V gene TRBV5-1, with a possible D match to TRBD1 (5 bases). CDR3 length equals 15 residues. Germline V CDR1 and CDR2: SGHRS, YFSETQ. V dropped 0 bases and J dropped 3 bases, with 12 bases sitting between them. Using reference TRBV5-1 and TRBJ1-1 for the parts outside the CDR3, the full variable domain is KAGVTQTPRYLIKTRGQQVTLSCSPISGHRSVSWYQQTPGQGLQFLFEYFSETQRNKGNFPGRFSGRQFSNSRSEMNVSTLELGDSALYLCASSLAIGVDTEAFFGQGTRLTVV.

This clonotype has ten or more counts. The rearrangement links TRBV20-1 to TRBJ2-5, with D possibly matching TRBD2 (5 bases). The V and J ends lost 6 bases and 4 bases respectively, with 15 bases between them. This CDR3 has 13 residues. Germline loops: CDR1 DFQATT, CDR2 SNEGSKA (reference sequence). The CDR3 DNA reads as TGCAGTGCCCCTCTCAGCGGAGGAGAGACCCAGTACTTC. Amino acids: CSAPLSGGETQYF.

Only a few counts were recorded for this clonotype. The chain recombines TRBV5-1 with TRBJ2-7; 9 bases are shared with TRBD1. Per the germline V gene, CDR1 is SGHRS and CDR2 is YFSETQ. This CDR3 region has 14 residues. Trimming took 5 bases from V and 5 from J; bases not matched to a gene: 8. CDR3 coding DNA: TGCGCCAGCAGTCCAGGACAGGGGTGGGACGAGCAGTACTTC. Translated, it gives CASSPGQGWDEQYF.

This clonotype came up a few times. The chain has TRBV25-1 and TRBJ2-5; 8 nucleotides line up with TRBD1. Per germline, CDR1 MGHDK and CDR2 SYGVNS. This CDR3 is 16 amino acids long. Losses at the gene ends were 0 bases for V and 5 bases for J; bases not matched to a gene: 8. The CDR3 loop reads CASSEYAQGAGETQYF. The CDR3 region has the DNA TGTGCCAGCAGTGAATATGCCCAGGGGGCTGGCGAGACCCAGTACTTC.

This clonotype was counted at least ten times. The rearrangement links TRBV5-1 to TRBJ2-7; D is ambiguous. V was trimmed by 4 bases and J by 1 base, leaving 9 bases between them. The CDR3 consists of 13 residues. Germline loops: CDR1 SGHRS, CDR2 YFSETQ. For the CDR3, the DNA is TGCGCCAGCAGCGACCCGCCTTCCTACGAGCAGTACTTC. It is translated as CASSDPPSYEQYF.

CDR3 loop: CASTPGEGGYGYTF. Written as DNA, the CDR3 is TGTGCCAGCACCCCTGGAGAGGGTGGTTATGGCTACACCTTC. The V gene is TRBV2, the J gene TRBJ1-2; no definite D call. This CDR3 is 14 amino acids long. V lost 7 bases to trimming and J lost 5 bases, with 17 bases between them. Germline-derived CDR1 and CDR2 are SNHLY and FYNNEI.

The chain links TRBV12-3 or TRBV12-4 to TRBJ1-3; 8 positions agree with TRBD1. The CDR3 has 15 amino acids. V dropped 4 bases and J dropped 2; count of bases not matched to a gene: 4. For the CDR3, the DNA is TGTGCCAGCAGTTCACAGGGGGTTCCTGGAAACACCATATATTTT. Its protein product is CASSSQGVPGNTIYF.

The gene calls are TRBV5-1 and TRBJ2-2; no firm D call. The V gene lost 2 bases and the J gene lost 0 bases, with 8 bases spanning the gap. Germline CDR1 and CDR2: SGHRS and YFSETQ. The length of the CDR3 is 15 residues. The CDR3 DNA sequence: TGCGCCAGCAGCTTCGACACTTCGAACACCGGGGAGCTGTTTTTT. Translation: CASSFDTSNTGELFF.

V usage is TRBV5-1 and J usage is TRBJ2-3, with TRBD2 matching 7 bases. J gave up 0 bases and V 6 bases, and 4 bases lay outside the gene matches. The CDR3 contains 14 residues. Germline V gives CDR1 SGHRS, CDR2 YFSETQ. The chain's CDR3 is CASTASGSTDTQYF. DNA for the CDR3: TGCGCCAGCACCGCTAGCGGTAGCACAGATACGCAGTATTTT.

The CDR3 spells CASSLRTPGGELFF. The DNA of the CDR3 is TGTGCCAGCAGCCTCCGGACACCAGGAGGGGAGCTGTTTTTT. The V call is TRBV14, the J call TRBJ2-2; weak D call: TRBD1 (5 bases). Germline V lookup: CDR1 SGHDN, CDR2 FVKESK. The length of the CDR3 is 14 residues. V lost 4 bases and J 8 bases, leaving 14 bases between the germline ends.

The chain links TRBV7-9 to TRBJ1-4; 10 bases line up with TRBD1. Per the germline V gene, CDR1 is SEHNR and CDR2 is FQNEAQ (reference sequence). J was trimmed by 5 bases and V by 1 base; bases with no gene match: 4. The CDR3 covers 16 residues. CDR3 in DNA: TGTGCCAGCAGCTTAGAGTTGGGACAGGGGAATGAAAAACTGTTTTTT. It encodes CASSLELGQGNEKLFF.

The chain recombines TRBV4-3 with TRBJ2-2; the match to TRBD2 covers 11 bases. Germline V gene lookup returns CDR1 LGHNA and CDR2 YSLEER. V was pared by 3 bases and J by 4 bases, with 10 bases of the junction left unmatched. CDR3 length: 18 amino acids. The CDR3 is CASSHFVIAGGSTGELFF. As DNA, the CDR3 is TGCGCCAGCAGCCACTTCGTAATAGCGGGAGGGTCCACCGGGGAGCTGTTTTTT.

This clonotype came up many times. This chain uses TRBV12-3 or TRBV12-4 with TRBJ2-1; 9 bases map to TRBD1. After removal of 4 bases from V and 3 bases from J, the junction contained 7 bases not matched to a gene. The CDR3 length is 16 residues. CDR3 residues: CASSYSGTGFYNEQFF. DNA of the CDR3: TGTGCCAGCAGTTACTCCGGGACAGGGTTCTACAATGAGCAGTTCTTC.